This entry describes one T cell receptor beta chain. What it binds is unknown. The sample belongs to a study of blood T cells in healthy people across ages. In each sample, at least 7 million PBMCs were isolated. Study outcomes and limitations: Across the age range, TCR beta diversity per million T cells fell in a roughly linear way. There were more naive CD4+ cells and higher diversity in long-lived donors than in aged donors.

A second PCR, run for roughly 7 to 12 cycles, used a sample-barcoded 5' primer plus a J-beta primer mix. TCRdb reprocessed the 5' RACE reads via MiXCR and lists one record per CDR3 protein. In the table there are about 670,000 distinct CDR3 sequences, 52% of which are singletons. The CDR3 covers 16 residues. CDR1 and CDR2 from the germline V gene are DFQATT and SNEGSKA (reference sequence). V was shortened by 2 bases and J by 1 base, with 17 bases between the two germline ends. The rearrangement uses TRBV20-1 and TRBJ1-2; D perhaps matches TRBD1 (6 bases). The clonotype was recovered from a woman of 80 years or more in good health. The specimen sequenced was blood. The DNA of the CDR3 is TGCAGTGCTAGACTTAGGACAGAAACTTATAACTATGGCTACACCTTC. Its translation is CSARLRTETYNYGYTF.